A selection of T cell receptor beta chains follows, all from one sample in a study of T cell responses to AZD1222 COVID-19 vaccine. Clones were read by immunoSEQ multiplex PCR, and TCRdb kept only the in-frame ones, dropping some. The sample yields approximately 260,000 clones, more than 85% seen once. Sequencing was performed on peripheral blood, taken on day 0 of AZD1222 vaccination. Receptor source: an adult in good health. Each CDR3 is given with its conserved first and last residue. Fields, in order: D gene, V gene, clone size, CDR3 length, J gene, CDR3 protein, CDR3 DNA. The D gene is left open where the match is weak. Not all rows give a size; the values are once, few, many and, for expanded clones, a class.

-	TRBV15	-	15	TRBJ2-1	CATSRKLEPYNEQFF	TGTGCCACCAGTCGTAAACTTGAACCATACAATGAGCAGTTCTTC
-	TRBV28	-	15	TRBJ1-3	CASSPLSARGNTIYF	TGTGCCAGCAGTCCTTTGTCTGCTCGTGGAAACACCATATATTTT
TRBD2	TRBV5-6	-	16	TRBJ2-7	CASSSLRTSGTYEQYF	TGTGCCAGCAGCTCACTAAGGACTAGCGGGACCTACGAGCAGTACTTC
-	TRBV18	-	15	TRBJ1-1	CASSPRRGTDTEAFF	TGTGCCAGCTCCCCCCGGAGGGGGACGGACACTGAAGCTTTCTTT
TRBD1	TRBV9	-	15	TRBJ1-2	CASSKRTGDPYGYTF	TGTGCCAGCAGCAAGAGGACAGGTGACCCTTATGGCTACACCTTC
TRBD1	TRBV11-2	-	17	TRBJ1-1	CASSAPGQRKGNTEAFF	TGTGCCAGCAGCGCACCGGGACAGCGTAAGGGCAACACTGAAGCTTTCTTT
-	TRBV4-2	-	14	TRBJ1-1	CAARAGTPSTEAFF	TGTGCCGCACGCGCTGGGACACCCTCTACTGAAGCTTTCTTT
-	TRBV2	-	12	TRBJ2-7	CASKGNLYEQYF	TGTGCCAGCAAGGGTAATCTCTACGAGCAGTACTTC
-	TRBV7-5	-	13	TRBJ2-7	CAGPGTGVSEQYF	TGTGCCGGCCCCGGGACAGGGGTGAGTGAGCAGTACTTC
-	TRBV13	-	13	TRBJ2-5	CASSLTSLETQYF	TGTGCCAGCAGTCTTACTTCACTAGAGACCCAGTACTTC
-	TRBV12-3/TRBV12-4	-	12	TRBJ1-1	CASSRDGGRAFF	TGTGCCAGCAGCCGGGACGGGGGCCGAGCTTTCTTT
-	TRBV30	-	16	TRBJ1-5	CAWTGPGPISNQPQHF	TGTGCCTGGACGGGTCCCGGGCCGATTAGCAATCAGCCCCAGCATTTT
-	TRBV29-1	once	12	TRBJ2-5	CSVGRTQETQYF	TGCAGCGTTGGGAGAACTCAAGAGACCCAGTACTTC
TRBD2	TRBV28	-	16	TRBJ2-2	CASRPGTSGDTGELFF	TGTGCCAGCAGGCCCGGGACTAGCGGGGACACCGGGGAGCTGTTTTTT
TRBD1	TRBV5-6	-	15	TRBJ1-1	CASSRYDRVDTEAFF	TGTGCCAGCAGCCGCTACGACAGGGTGGACACTGAAGCTTTCTTT
-	TRBV9	-	17	TRBJ1-3	CASSVFDRPSSGNTIYF	TGTGCCAGCAGCGTATTCGACCGACCAAGCTCTGGAAACACCATATATTTT
-	TRBV28	-	16	TRBJ1-5	CASSYTGSYSNQPQHF	TGTGCCAGCAGTTATACAGGGAGCTATAGCAATCAGCCCCAGCATTTT
-	TRBV5-4	few	13	TRBJ2-3	CASSFGRTDTQYF	TGTGCCAGCAGCTTCGGACGCACAGATACGCAGTATTTT
-	TRBV6-2/TRBV6-3	-	16	TRBJ2-7	CASSPRGSGGSYEQYF	TGTGCCAGCAGTCCACGAGGGTCCGGCGGCTCCTACGAGCAGTACTTC
TRBD2	TRBV7-2	-	16	TRBJ2-2	CASSETSGGSTGELFF	TGTGCCAGCAGCGAAACTAGCGGGGGGAGTACCGGGGAGCTGTTTTTT
-	TRBV6-5	-	12	TRBJ1-4	CASRGGSEKLFF	TGTGCCAGCAGGGGTGGTAGTGAAAAACTGTTTTTT
-	TRBV29-1	-	15	TRBJ2-3	CSVGSRWSRTDTQYF	TGCAGCGTTGGGTCCCGGTGGAGTAGAACAGATACGCAGTATTTT
-	TRBV7-3	-	14	TRBJ2-5	CASSLSGSGETQYF	TGTGCCAGCAGCTTATCAGGGTCGGGAGAGACCCAGTACTTC
-	TRBV10-3	-	16	TRBJ2-7	CAISANQGTASYEQYF	TGTGCCATCAGTGCAAATCAGGGGACGGCTTCCTACGAGCAGTACTTC
TRBD1	TRBV20-1	-	15	TRBJ2-3	CSASGGQSSTDTQYF	TGCAGTGCTAGTGGGGGACAGTCTAGCACAGATACGCAGTATTTT
TRBD1	TRBV28	-	15	TRBJ2-5	CASSWARRGRETQYF	TGTGCCAGCAGTTGGGCTCGAAGGGGGCGTGAGACCCAGTACTTC
-	TRBV25-1	-	14	TRBJ2-3	CASSEADLADTQYF	TGTGCCAGCAGTGAGGCGGACTTGGCAGATACGCAGTATTTT
-	TRBV20-1	-	14	TRBJ2-2	CSASVTDATGELFF	TGCAGTGCTAGTGTGACCGACGCCACCGGGGAGCTGTTTTTT
TRBD1	TRBV28	-	15	TRBJ1-2	CASSSLRTGIYGYTF	TGTGCCAGCAGTTCCCTCCGGACAGGGATCTATGGCTACACCTTC
TRBD2	TRBV7-2	-	19	TRBJ2-5	CASSLGRPGLAGGGETQYF	TGTGCCAGCAGCTTGGGACGGCCGGGACTAGCGGGAGGGGGGGAGACCCAGTACTTC
-	TRBV10-3	-	13	TRBJ2-2	CAISESNTGELFF	TGTGCCATCAGTGAGTCGAACACCGGGGAGCTGTTTTTT
-	TRBV2	-	15	TRBJ1-5	CASSPGARSNQPQHF	TGTGCCAGCAGTCCAGGGGCGAGAAGCAATCAGCCCCAGCATTTT
-	TRBV7-2	-	15	TRBJ2-2	CASSLEPLNTGELFF	TGTGCCAGCAGCTTAGAGCCTCTTAACACCGGGGAGCTGTTTTTT
TRBD1	TRBV28	-	15	TRBJ2-7	CASSFGTGGNYEQYF	TGTGCCAGCAGTTTTGGGACAGGAGGGAACTACGAGCAGTACTTC
-	TRBV4-1	-	13	TRBJ2-3	CASSQDTKYTQYF	TGCGCCAGCAGCCAAGATACGAAATATACGCAGTATTTT
-	TRBV28	-	11	TRBJ1-3	CASLDGNTIYF	TGTGCCAGCCTGGATGGAAACACCATATATTTT
-	TRBV6-1	-	12	TRBJ2-7	CASSEAGYEQYF	TGTGCCAGCAGTGAAGCAGGATACGAGCAGTACTTC
TRBD2	TRBV19	few	16	TRBJ2-1	CASSHLAGMTYNEQFF	TGTGCCAGTAGTCACTTAGCGGGTATGACCTACAATGAGCAGTTCTTC
TRBD1	TRBV6-5	-	13	TRBJ1-5	CASSLDRRQPQHF	TGTGCCAGCAGTCTGGACAGGAGGCAGCCCCAGCATTTT
TRBD2	TRBV19	-	13	TRBJ2-3	CATRTSGVDTQYF	TGTGCCACCAGGACTAGCGGGGTGGATACGCAGTATTTT
-	TRBV7-9	-	15	TRBJ2-1	CASSLLAGRYNEQFF	TGTGCCAGCAGCCTTCTGGCGGGGCGATACAATGAGCAGTTCTTC
TRBD1	TRBV24-1	-	15	TRBJ2-5	CATSDQDRGIETQYF	TGTGCCACCAGTGACCAGGACAGGGGGATTGAGACCCAGTACTTC
-	TRBV6-5	-	15	TRBJ1-5	CASRPGYARNQPQHF	TGTGCCAGCAGGCCAGGGTACGCCAGGAATCAGCCCCAGCATTTT
-	TRBV6-5	once	14	TRBJ1-2	CASGPGGVGYGYTF	TGTGCCAGCGGTCCGGGGGGCGTGGGCTATGGCTACACCTTC
-	TRBV5-8	-	15	TRBJ1-1	CASSSLGGMNTEAFF	TGTGCCAGCAGTTCCTTGGGAGGGATGAACACTGAAGCTTTCTTT
-	TRBV28	once	13	TRBJ1-2	CASSLRGDYGYTF	TGTGCCAGCAGCCTCCGGGGCGACTATGGCTACACCTTC
-	TRBV11-2	-	18	TRBJ1-1	CASSSPNRDLWGNTEAFF	TGTGCCAGCAGCTCCCCCAACAGGGACCTCTGGGGGAACACTGAAGCTTTCTTT
-	TRBV19	-	16	TRBJ1-5	CASSMEALGSNQPQHF	TGTGCCAGTAGCATGGAGGCCCTCGGGAGCAATCAGCCCCAGCATTTT
-	TRBV24-1	-	15	TRBJ2-3	CATSDPTDSTDTQYF	TGTGCCACCAGTGACCCGACAGATAGCACAGATACGCAGTATTTT
-	TRBV7-9	-	16	TRBJ2-1	CASSVLVDPALNEQFF	TGTGCCAGCAGCGTTCTTGTAGACCCGGCCCTCAATGAGCAGTTCTTC
TRBD2	TRBV19	few	15	TRBJ2-7	CASRPGSGGSYEQYF	TGTGCCAGTCGCCCCGGCTCGGGGGGCTCCTACGAGCAGTACTTC
-	TRBV6-2/TRBV6-3	-	15	TRBJ2-2	CASSYSRQYTGELFF	TGTGCCAGCAGTTACTCACGACAGTACACCGGGGAGCTGTTTTTT
-	TRBV9	-	14	TRBJ1-4	CASSARGTNEKLFF	TGTGCCAGCAGCGCGCGGGGGACTAATGAAAAACTGTTTTTT
-	TRBV7-9	-	16	TRBJ2-6	CASSLGRRSGANVLTF	TGTGCCAGCAGCTTAGGACGTCGGTCTGGGGCCAACGTCCTGACTTTC
-	TRBV15	-	13	TRBJ2-1	CATSRDPGDEQFF	TGTGCCACCAGCAGAGATCCGGGGGATGAGCAGTTCTTC